Shown below are 23 T cell receptor beta chains from a single sample sequenced in a study of cytomegalovirus exposure and HLA in healthy donors. Amplification used 60 Vbeta primers and 13 Jbeta primers. Produced via immunoSEQ multiplex PCR; TCRdb's table is partial and in-frame only. Of about 200,000 clones listed, 82% are singletons. Sequenced input: PBMCs. The receptors come from a woman aged 45-65 years in good health and CMV-seropositive.

The rearrangement uses TRBV11-3 and TRBJ2-1; D may be TRBD1 (6 bases). The ends were cut back, 5 bases at V and 3 bases at J, with 11 bases in the middle. From germline, CDR1 is SGHNT and CDR2 YENEEA. This CDR3 has 14 residues. DNA of the CDR3: TGTGCCAGCAGCCCGGGACAACTCTACAATGAGCAGTTCTTC. This translates into CASSPGQLYNEQFF.

J is TRBJ2-1 and V is TRBV7-8, with 8 nucleotides matching TRBD2. J lost 3 bases, V lost 0 bases, and 4 bases had no gene match. Germline V gives CDR1 SGHVS, CDR2 FQNEAQ. The CDR3 totals 16 residues. CDR3 in amino acids: CASSLARLALYNEQFF. The CDR3 bases are TGTGCCAGCAGCTTAGCAAGACTAGCGCTCTACAATGAGCAGTTCTTC.

The V call is TRBV7-2, the J call TRBJ2-7; D not certain. The CDR3 runs to 13 residues. V was shortened by 2 bases and J by 1 base, with 6 bases between the two germline ends. Per the germline V gene, CDR1 is SGHTA and CDR2 is FQGNSA. The CDR3 coding sequence is TGTGCCAGCAGCTTACCCCAATCCTACGAGCAGTACTTC. This translates into CASSLPQSYEQYF.

Comments on this clone: At one of its ends the junction is not consistent with the germline gene, which may arise from a read error. The J gene is TRBJ2-4, the V gene TRBV27; TRBD1 matches 9 bases. CDR3 length: 15 residues. Germline V gene sequence: CDR1 MNHEY, CDR2 SMNVEV (reference sequence). CDR3 region: CASSRAGTGQNSQYF. The CDR3 DNA reads TGTGCCAGCAGTCGAGCCGGGACAGGGCAAAACAGTCAGTACTTC.

The CDR3 coding sequence is TGTGCCAGCAGCGCGGGACAGGGTCTCTACGAGCAGTACTTC. Protein sequence: CASSAGQGLYEQYF. The chain uses TRBV9 and TRBJ2-5, with 9 bases matching TRBD1. The end of the DNA is better explained by TRBJ2-7, so the J call may be wrong. Germline-derived CDR1 and CDR2 are SGDLS and YYNGEE. CDR3 size: 14 residues.

This clone was detected only a few times. The CDR3 reads CASSETSGGVSAKNIQYF. As DNA, the CDR3 is TGTGCCAGTAGCGAGACTAGTGGGGGAGTTTCGGCCAAAAACATTCAGTACTTC. The V gene is TRBV19, the J gene TRBJ2-4; a weak D match, TRBD2 (6 bases). The CDR3 covers 18 residues. Looked up from germline, CDR1 is LNHDA and CDR2 is SQIVND (reference sequence). With 6 bases removed from V and 1 base from J, the gap between germline ends came to 22 bases.

The chain carries TRBV4-3 and TRBJ2-5; D unresolved. Trimming pared 0 bases from V and 3 bases from J, leaving 14 bases between. Per the germline V gene, CDR1 is LGHNA and CDR2 is YSLEER. CDR3 length equals 16 residues. Here the CDR3 DNA reads TGCGCCAGCAGCCAAGATTTCTACAGAACCGAAGAGACCCAGTACTTC. This sequence encodes CASSQDFYRTEETQYF.

The gene calls are TRBV6-4 and TRBJ2-5; TRBD2 aligns across 10 bases. Trimming cost V 4 bases and J 7 bases; bases outside gene matches: 15. Germline V gives CDR1 MRHNA, CDR2 SNTAGT. This CDR3 spans 17 amino acids. Here the CDR3 DNA reads TGTGCCAGCAGTGTACTGGGACTAGCGACGGAGGGGGTGACCCAGTACTTC. Translated, it gives CASSVLGLATEGVTQYF.

The V call is TRBV19, the J call TRBJ2-7; TRBD2 aligns across 7 bases. Germline CDR1 is LNHDA and CDR2 is SQIVND (reference sequence). V shed 1 base and J 4 bases; nucleotides not matched to a gene: 10. The CDR3 totals 16 residues. The CDR3: CASSIGGRASIYEQYF. For the CDR3, the DNA is TGTGCCAGTAGTATAGGTGGGAGGGCCTCGATTTACGAGCAGTACTTC.

The V and J genes are TRBV12-5 and TRBJ1-1; 7 bases fit TRBD1. The CDR3 covers 15 residues. Germline CDR1 reads LGHNT; CDR2 reads FRNRAP. After removal of 4 bases from V and 5 bases from J, the junction contained 10 bases not matched to a gene. In DNA, the CDR3 is TGTGCTAGTGGTTCCAGGGGGGCTAACTGGACTGAAGCTTTCTTT. This translates into CASGSRGANWTEAFF. Combining the CDR3 with reference TRBV12-5 and TRBJ1-1 gives the whole variable domain DARVTQTPRHKVTEMGQEVTMRCQPILGHNTVFWYRQTMMQGLELLAYFRNRAPLDDSGMPKDRFSAEMPDATLATLKIQPSEPRDSAVYFCASGSRGANWTEAFFGQGTRLTVV.

The chain couples TRBV5-1 to TRBJ2-3; 10 nucleotides line up with TRBD2. Germline CDR1 reads SGHRS; CDR2 reads YFSETQ. Germline trimming cut 4 bases from V and 0 bases from J; bases unmatched to any gene: 11. This CDR3 is 18 amino acids long. In DNA form, the CDR3 reads TGCGCCAGCAGCCCATTAAGAGCGGGGGGGCCTAGCACAGATACGCAGTATTTT. Translated: CASSPLRAGGPSTDTQYF.

The chain joins TRBV7-2 to TRBJ2-2, with 11 bases matching TRBD1. V gave up 4 bases and J gave up 8 bases; unmatched junction bases: 6. Germline loops: CDR1 SGHTA, CDR2 FQGNSA. This CDR3 region has 15 residues. The CDR3 region is CASSWDRGTLGELFF. The CDR3 DNA reads TGTGCCAGCAGCTGGGACAGGGGGACGTTGGGGGAGCTGTTTTTT. Variable domain in full (rest from reference TRBV7-2 and TRBJ2-2): GAGVSQSPSNKVTEKGKDVELRCDPISGHTALYWYRQSLGQGLEFLIYFQGNSAPDKSGLPSDRFSAERTGGSVSTLTIQRTQQEDSAVYLCASSWDRGTLGELFFGEGSRLTVL.

V and J are TRBV9 and TRBJ2-2; TRBD2 matches 8 bases. With 4 bases clipped from V and 0 bases from J, the junction kept 8 bases outside the gene matches. CDR1 is SGDLS, CDR2 YYNGEE, per germline. CDR3 length: 17 residues. The CDR3, as DNA: TGTGCCAGCAGCTTGAGCGGGGGCTCCGCGAACACCGGGGAGCTGTTTTTT. Protein sequence: CASSLSGGSANTGELFF.

About this clone: This CDR3 is also generated by other DNA sequences in the sample. The rearrangement links TRBV27 to TRBJ2-5; 7 nucleotides match TRBD2. Germline V gives CDR1 MNHEY, CDR2 SMNVEV (reference sequence). There are 13 residues in the CDR3. After removal of 3 bases from V and 5 bases from J, the junction contained 3 bases not matched to a gene. CDR3 in amino acids: CASSLRGRETQYF. Written as DNA, the CDR3 is TGTGCCAGCAGTTTGCGGGGGAGGGAGACCCAGTACTTC.

V is TRBV5-5 and J is TRBJ2-1, with unresolved D. CDR1 is SGHKS and CDR2 is YYEKEE in the germline V gene (reference sequence). The V end was cut by 1 base, the J end by 4 bases, with 15 bases between. The CDR3 extends over 16 amino acids. The CDR3 loop reads CASSLLSVSPYNEQFF. In DNA form, the CDR3 reads TGTGCCAGCAGCTTGTTAAGCGTCTCCCCTTACAATGAGCAGTTCTTC.

This sequence joins TRBV5-8 and TRBJ1-5; possible D gene TRBD1, 6 bases. The germline V and J ends were trimmed by 4 bases and 0 bases, with 11 bases remaining between them. The CDR3 sequence is 15 residues long. Germline V CDR1 and CDR2: SGHTS, YDEGEE. The CDR3: CASSPADSSNQPQHF. The CDR3 nucleotides are TGTGCCAGCAGCCCCGCGGACAGTAGCAATCAGCCCCAGCATTTT.

CDR3 loop: CASSLEGAADTQYF. CDR3 nucleotide sequence: TGTGCCAGCAGCTTGGAAGGGGCAGCAGATACGCAGTATTTT. V gene TRBV7-9 combines with J gene TRBJ2-3, with a tentative D call TRBD1 (5 bases). CDR3 size: 14 residues. The germline gives CDR1 SEHNR, CDR2 FQNEAQ (reference sequence). Trimming removed 3 bases at V and 4 bases at J, with 11 bases between.

The chain uses TRBV15 and TRBJ1-2, with 12 bases fitting TRBD1. CDR3 length: 16 amino acids. Germline CDR1 reads LNHNV; CDR2 reads YYDKDF (reference sequence). V lost 6 bases, J lost 4 bases, and 9 bases stayed unmatched. CDR3 in amino acids: CATRAGQGAPIYGYTF. Written as DNA, the CDR3 is TGTGCCACCAGAGCGGGACAGGGGGCGCCCATCTATGGCTACACCTTC.

In its sample, this clone was seen a few times. J is TRBJ2-7 and V is TRBV6-5, with 8 nucleotides matching TRBD1. Per germline, CDR1 MNHEY and CDR2 SVGAGI. The CDR3 sequence is 14 residues long. Unmatched junction bases numbered 4, after V lost 4 bases and J lost 2 bases. The CDR3 DNA sequence: TGTGCCAGCAGTTCCGGGACAGGCACCTACGAGCAGTACTTC. It yields the protein CASSSGTGTYEQYF.

The chain uses TRBV9 and TRBJ2-7; a weak D match, TRBD2 (5 bases). The CDR3 totals 14 residues. V was clipped by 4 bases and J by 9 bases, with 20 bases between them. Germline CDR1 reads SGDLS; CDR2 reads YYNGEE. Here the CDR3 DNA reads TGTGCCAGCAGCACCGCAGTATCCGGACGGGGGCAGTACTTC. Its protein product is CASSTAVSGRGQYF.

The chain combines TRBV7-6 with TRBJ2-7; 13 nucleotides match TRBD2. V lost 1 base and J lost 3; bases outside the gene matches: 9. Germline V gives CDR1 SGHVS, CDR2 FNYEAQ. CDR3 size: 18 residues. The CDR3 nucleotides read TGTGCCAGCAGCTTAGATGACATGACTAGCGGGGGGCACTACGAGCAGTACTTC. This sequence encodes CASSLDDMTSGGHYEQYF.

This chain joins TRBV28 and TRBJ1-5; 8 bases align to TRBD1. The CDR3 contains 14 residues. Per germline, CDR1 MDHEN and CDR2 SYDVKM. V shed 10 bases and J 6 bases; nucleotides not matched to a gene: 11. The CDR3 bases are TGTGCCACACACCTGACAGGGGATTCTCAGCCCCAGCATTTT. Its translation is CATHLTGDSQPQHF.

The chain is built from TRBV6-6 and TRBJ2-1; no clear D. CDR3 length: 12 amino acids. V was pared by 2 bases and J by 8 bases, with 7 bases between. The germline V gene encodes CDR1 MNHNY and CDR2 SVGAGI (reference sequence). In DNA, the CDR3 is TGTGCCAGCAGTTACATAGTTGATGAGCAGTTCTTC. It encodes CASSYIVDEQFF.